The following is a T cell receptor beta chain sequence with its context. It has no known antigen specificity. The sample holds no much larger clone one base away, and base qualities are not on file. CDR1 is given as WNHNN and CDR2 as SYGVQD, both from the germline V gene (reference sequence). Reading from cysteine to phenylalanine, the CDR3 counts 16 amino acids. The CDR3 DNA has 48 bases and is translated from base 1. Trimming accounts for 10 bases at V and 4 bases at J, while the number of junction bases matched to no gene is 12. The goal of deep resolution MiSeq sequencing was a depth between 1 in 1 million and 1 in 200,000 T cells, and coverage averaged 10x per clonotype. The immunoSEQ hsTCRB Kit was used to generate the TCR beta libraries. The source study handled its data this way. ImmunoSEQ Data Assistant and ImmunoSEQ Analyzer were used for data analysis, and V, D and J genes were assigned according to IMGT definitions. Clonality, which ranges from 0 to 1, was calculated by subtracting the normalized Shannon entropy of productive rearrangement frequencies from one. Only overrepresented clonotypes making up at least 0.05% of the repertoire of each patient were included in the public clonotype analysis. Thirteen repertoires from age-matched healthy donors, obtained from immuneACCESS, served as clonality controls. Sourced from immuneACCESS, this table was stored by TCRdb with only in-frame sequences that have V and J called. A share of the clones is absent; for the studies checked, an unresolved V gene accounts for under half, and the remainder has no known explanation. V and J calls and clone size are as listed in that table; D and trimming were resolved from the DNA. The sample data list around 160,000 clones, and 88% of these were observed just once. Approximately 2.9% of the sample belongs to the ten largest clones.

The data stem from a study of cytotoxic CD8 clonotypes in ibrutinib-treated CLL (TCRdb year 2021). The study in broad terms: The cohort included some 14 treatment-naive and 11 relapsed/refractory patients; about 18 were IGHV unmutated. Cryopreserved peripheral blood mononuclear cells were collected before treatment, at response, and at either disease progression or sustained remission. Every remission and progressive disease sample was obtained while ibrutinib was still being received by the patients. Responses were partial in roughly 24 patients and complete in 2; after median around 68 months follow-up, about 15 stayed in remission and around 12 progressed. An average of about 260,000 productive templates and roughly 94,000 productive rearrangements was obtained per sample. Samples at response were collected after a median of roughly twelve months of treatment, with a range of about 6 to 36 months. Longitudinal samples were obtainable from about 30% of the roughly 86 participants in the trial.

This specimen's time point label, interpreted: progressive disease on ibrutinib. For TCR beta library preparation, roughly 2 micrograms of genomic DNA were extracted from the cryopreserved PBMCs. Longitudinal blood samples from CLL patients on ibrutinib monotherapy underwent high-throughput TCR beta sequencing. Patients were enrolled in a phase 2 open-label single-center ibrutinib monotherapy trial. Overall study outcomes, separate from this receptor: An increase in clonality was observed at ibrutinib response, with clonality remaining stable during sustained remission and falling back toward baseline at progression. Sampling times were not matched between sustained-remission and progressing patients, and lymph node repertoires were not studied. Public clonotypes were rare and either shrank or stayed stable during treatment, and the rise in clonality at ibrutinib response reflected expansion of private clonotypes. Baseline clonality was found to be higher than that of age-matched healthy donors and was strongly correlated with circulating CD8+ T-cell counts.

The chain uses TRBV10-1 and TRBJ2-7, with TRBD2 identical over 14 junction bases. This sequence originates from a human donor with chronic lymphocytic leukemia. Material: PBMCs, obtained at disease progression, from a patient treated with ibrutinib. The CDR3 is CAIQWGLAGAFYEQYF. The nucleotides read TGCGCCATCCAGTGGGGACTAGCGGGAGCTTTTTACGAGCAGTACTTC.